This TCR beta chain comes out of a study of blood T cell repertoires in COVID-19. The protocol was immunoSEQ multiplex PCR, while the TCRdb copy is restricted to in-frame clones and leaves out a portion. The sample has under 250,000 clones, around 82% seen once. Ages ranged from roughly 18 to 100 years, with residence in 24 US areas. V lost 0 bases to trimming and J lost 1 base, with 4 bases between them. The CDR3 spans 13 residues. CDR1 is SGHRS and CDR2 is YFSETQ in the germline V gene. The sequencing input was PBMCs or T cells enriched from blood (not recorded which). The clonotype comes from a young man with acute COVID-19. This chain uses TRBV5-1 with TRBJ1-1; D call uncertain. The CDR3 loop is CASSLGRNTEAFF. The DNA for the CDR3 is TGCGCCAGCAGCTTGGGGAGGAACACTGAAGCTTTCTTT.